This T cell receptor (beta chain) was recovered during a study of blood T cell repertoires in COVID-19. For the study at large: COVID-19 samples collected from the United States, Italy and Spain covered acute and convalescent phases. Sources were T cells, B-cell-depleted T cells, or PBMCs; the material itself was cDNA or gDNA.

Looked up from germline, CDR1 is SNHLY and CDR2 is FYNNEI. J was trimmed by 6 bases and V by 5 bases; bases with no gene match: 6. This CDR3 has 13 amino acids. In this sample, this clone turned up once. Original methodology: Amplification of reference gene primers was used by the study to estimate nucleated cell counts. Profiled with immunoSEQ multiplex PCR; TCRdb holds only in-frame clones, not every one. V, J and clone size are those of that table, while D and trimming were read from the DNA. The table includes about 190,000 clones, around four fifths detected once. Sequencing input: peripheral blood. The V call is TRBV2, the J call TRBJ2-7, with TRBD1 matching 8 bases. This clonotype was sampled from a woman in her forties with acute or convalescent COVID-19. The CDR3 nucleotides are TGTGCCAGCAGTTTGACAGGGGTAGGCGAGCAGTACTTC. It specifies CASSLTGVGEQYF.